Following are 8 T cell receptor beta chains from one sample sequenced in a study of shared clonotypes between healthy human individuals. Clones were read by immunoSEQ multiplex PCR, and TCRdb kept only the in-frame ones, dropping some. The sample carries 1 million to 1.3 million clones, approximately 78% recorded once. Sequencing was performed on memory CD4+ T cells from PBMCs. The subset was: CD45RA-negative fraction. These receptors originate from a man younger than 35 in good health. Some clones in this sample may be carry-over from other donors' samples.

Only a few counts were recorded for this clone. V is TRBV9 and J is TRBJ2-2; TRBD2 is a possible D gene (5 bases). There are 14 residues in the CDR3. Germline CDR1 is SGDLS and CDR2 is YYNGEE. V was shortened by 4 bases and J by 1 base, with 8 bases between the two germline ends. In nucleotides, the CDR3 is TGTGCCAGCAGCTTTGGAGGGAACACCGGGGAGCTGTTTTTT. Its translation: CASSFGGNTGELFF. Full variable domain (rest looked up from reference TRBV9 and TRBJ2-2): DSGVTQTPKHLITATGQRVTLRCSPRSGDLSVYWYQQSLDQGLQFLIQYYNGEERAKGNILERFSAQQFPDLHSELNLSSLELGDSALYFCASSFGGNTGELFFGEGSRLTVL.

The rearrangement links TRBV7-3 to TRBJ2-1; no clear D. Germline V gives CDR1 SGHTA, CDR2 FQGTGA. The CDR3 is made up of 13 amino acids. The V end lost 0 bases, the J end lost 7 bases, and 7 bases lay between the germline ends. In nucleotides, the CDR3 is TGTGCCAGCAGCTTAACGCCTACGAATGAGCAGTTCTTC. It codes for CASSLTPTNEQFF.

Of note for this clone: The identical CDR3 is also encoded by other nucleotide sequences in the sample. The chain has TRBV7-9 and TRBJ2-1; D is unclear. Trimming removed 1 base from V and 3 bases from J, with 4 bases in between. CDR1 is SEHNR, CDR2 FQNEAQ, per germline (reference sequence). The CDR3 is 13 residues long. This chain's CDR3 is CASSLVSYNEQFF. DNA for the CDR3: TGTGCCAGCAGCTTAGTCAGCTACAATGAGCAGTTCTTC.

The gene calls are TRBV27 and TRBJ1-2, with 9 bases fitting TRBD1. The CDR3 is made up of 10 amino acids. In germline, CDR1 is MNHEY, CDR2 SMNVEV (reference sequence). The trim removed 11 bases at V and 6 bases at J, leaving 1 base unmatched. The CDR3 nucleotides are TGTGCCCGGGACAGGGATGGCTACACCTTC. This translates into CARDRDGYTF.

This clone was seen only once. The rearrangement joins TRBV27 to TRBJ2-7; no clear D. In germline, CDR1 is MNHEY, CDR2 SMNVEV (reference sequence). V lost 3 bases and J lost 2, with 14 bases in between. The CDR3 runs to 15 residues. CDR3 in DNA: TGTGCCAGCAGTTTTTTCATGAGTTCGGCCTACGAGCAGTACTTC. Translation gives CASSFFMSSAYEQYF.

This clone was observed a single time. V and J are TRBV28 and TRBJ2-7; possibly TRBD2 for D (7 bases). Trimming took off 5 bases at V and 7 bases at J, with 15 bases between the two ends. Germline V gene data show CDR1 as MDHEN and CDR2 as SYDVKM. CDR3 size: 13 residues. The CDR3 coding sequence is TGTGCCAGCAGTGGGGGGGCGCGGGAAGAGCAGTACTTC. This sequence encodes CASSGGAREEQYF.

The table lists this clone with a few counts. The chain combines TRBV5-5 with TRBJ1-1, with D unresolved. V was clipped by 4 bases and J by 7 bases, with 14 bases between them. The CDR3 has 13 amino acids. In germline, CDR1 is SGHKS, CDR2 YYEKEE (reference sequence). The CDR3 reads CASSLTLFLEAFF. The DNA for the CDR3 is TGTGCCAGCAGCCTAACCCTTTTCCTTGAAGCTTTCTTT.

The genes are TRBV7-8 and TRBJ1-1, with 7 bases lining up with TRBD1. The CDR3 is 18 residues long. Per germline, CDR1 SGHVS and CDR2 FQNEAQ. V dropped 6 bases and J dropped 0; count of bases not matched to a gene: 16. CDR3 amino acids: CASSPRPTGPNMNTEAFF. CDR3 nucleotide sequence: TGTGCCAGCAGTCCTCGCCCGACAGGGCCCAACATGAACACTGAAGCTTTCTTT.